These 11 T cell receptor beta chains were all obtained from the same sample, sequenced in a study of blood T cell repertoires in COVID-19. Produced via immunoSEQ multiplex PCR; TCRdb's table is partial and in-frame only. The sample includes roughly 220,000 clones, 70% to 85% of them seen just once. The sample taken for sequencing was PBMCs or T cells enriched from blood (not recorded which). These receptors were collected from a woman aged 40 to 49 with acute COVID-19.

The chain has TRBV4-3 and TRBJ1-5; 11 bases match TRBD1. Germline V gene lookup returns CDR1 LGHNA and CDR2 YSLEER. After removal of 0 bases from V and 6 bases from J, the junction contained 7 bases not matched to a gene. This CDR3 has 17 residues. CDR3 residues: CASSQDPGTGGIQPQHF. CDR3 DNA: TGCGCCAGCAGCCAAGACCCCGGGACAGGGGGTATTCAGCCCCAGCATTTT.

V gene TRBV6-5 combines with J gene TRBJ1-3, with D possibly being TRBD1 (5 bases). The V gene lost 7 bases and the J gene lost 0 bases, with 10 bases spanning the gap. The CDR3 extends over 14 amino acids. Germline CDR1 reads MNHEY; CDR2 reads SVGAGI. CDR3 nucleotide sequence: TGTGCCAGCATACGTAGGGGCTCTGGAAACACCATATATTTT. It is translated as CASIRRGSGNTIYF.

The V gene is TRBV10-2, the J gene TRBJ2-1, with a tentative D call TRBD2 (6 bases). The CDR3 totals 15 residues. Germline V gene sequence: CDR1 WSHSY, CDR2 SAAADI. V lost 3 bases, J lost 3 bases, and 12 bases lay in between. The CDR3, as DNA: TGCGCCAGCAGTGACCCGGGGAGGAACTACAATGAGCAGTTCTTC. It encodes CASSDPGRNYNEQFF.

This clone was seen a handful of times. Mismatch with germline at one junction end may stem from a read error. The chain carries TRBV29-1 and TRBJ1-3, with 10 bases aligning to TRBD1. The CDR3 sequence is 13 residues long. Germline V gives CDR1 SQVTM, CDR2 ANQGSEA. CDR3 bases: TGCAGCGCCTCGGGACAGGGGTCCATCCCCCCCCTTTTT. Its translation is CSASGQGSIPPLF. The entire variable domain, with the rest obtained from reference TRBV29-1 and TRBJ1-3, is as follows: SAVISQKPSRDICQRGTSLTIQCQVDSQVTMMFWYRQQPGQSLTLIATANQGSEATYESGFVIDKFPISRPNLTFSTLTVSNMSPEDSSIYLCSASGQGSIPPLFGEGSWLTVV.

This sequence joins TRBV27 and TRBJ2-5; D possibly corresponds to TRBD1 (5 bases). The V end was cut by 3 bases, the J end by 1 base, with 9 bases between. The CDR3 contains 14 residues. Germline CDR1 MNHEY, CDR2 SMNVEV (reference sequence). CDR3 sequence: CASSFSTAQETQYF. Here the CDR3 DNA reads TGTGCCAGCAGTTTCTCGACAGCCCAAGAGACCCAGTACTTC.

In this sample, this clone turned up once. This CDR3 is also generated by other DNA sequences in the sample. The V gene is TRBV28, the J gene TRBJ1-2; the match to TRBD1 covers 8 bases. Per germline, CDR1 MDHEN and CDR2 SYDVKM. Trimming cost V 5 bases and J 4 bases; bases outside gene matches: 9. CDR3 length equals 15 residues. Here the CDR3 reads CASSTTTGGFYGYTF. The CDR3 DNA reads as TGTGCCAGCAGTACAACTACAGGGGGGTTCTATGGCTACACCTTC.

The V and J genes are TRBV6-5 and TRBJ2-1; D may be TRBD2 (6 bases). The CDR3 is 12 amino acids. V lost 5 bases and J lost 8, with 10 bases in between. Germline lookup yields CDR1 MNHEY and CDR2 SVGAGI. The CDR3, as DNA: TGTGCCAGCAGTCCGACTAGATATGAGCAGTTCTTC. Protein product: CASSPTRYEQFF.

This clone showed up just a few times. This sequence joins TRBV19 and TRBJ1-1; D not resolved. This CDR3 contains 14 residues. V shed 7 bases and J shed 1 base, with 13 bases lying between them. CDR1 is LNHDA, CDR2 SQIVND, per germline (reference sequence). CDR3 protein: CASTKAWANTEAFF. CDR3 coding DNA: TGTGCCAGTACGAAGGCCTGGGCGAACACTGAAGCTTTCTTT.

This rearrangement joins TRBV7-8 to TRBJ1-5; no firm D call. The CDR3 extends over 12 amino acids. Germline CDR1 reads SGHVS; CDR2 reads FQNEAQ. V was cut by 5 bases and J by 9 bases, with 11 bases left in between. CDR3 in DNA: TGTGCCAGCAGCCCGTACAGCAGGCCCCAGCATTTT. It translates to CASSPYSRPQHF.

This clone was counted a few times. V is TRBV2 and J is TRBJ1-6; perhaps TRBD1 as D (6 bases). The V and J ends lost 3 bases and 7 bases respectively, with 10 bases between them. Germline-derived CDR1 and CDR2 are SNHLY and FYNNEI. CDR3 size: 14 residues. The CDR3 sequence: CASSEQGINSPLHF. In DNA, the CDR3 is TGTGCCAGCAGTGAGCAGGGGATCAATTCACCCCTCCACTTT.

This clone has just a few counts. V gene TRBV5-5 combines with J gene TRBJ1-2, with 11 bases fitting TRBD1. The trim removed 5 bases at V and 8 bases at J, leaving 5 bases unmatched. The germline V gene has CDR1 SGHKS and CDR2 YYEKEE (reference sequence). The CDR3 totals 13 residues. CDR3 in DNA: TGTGCCAGCAGTCCCGGGACAGGGGGAGGCTACACCTTC. It encodes CASSPGTGGGYTF.